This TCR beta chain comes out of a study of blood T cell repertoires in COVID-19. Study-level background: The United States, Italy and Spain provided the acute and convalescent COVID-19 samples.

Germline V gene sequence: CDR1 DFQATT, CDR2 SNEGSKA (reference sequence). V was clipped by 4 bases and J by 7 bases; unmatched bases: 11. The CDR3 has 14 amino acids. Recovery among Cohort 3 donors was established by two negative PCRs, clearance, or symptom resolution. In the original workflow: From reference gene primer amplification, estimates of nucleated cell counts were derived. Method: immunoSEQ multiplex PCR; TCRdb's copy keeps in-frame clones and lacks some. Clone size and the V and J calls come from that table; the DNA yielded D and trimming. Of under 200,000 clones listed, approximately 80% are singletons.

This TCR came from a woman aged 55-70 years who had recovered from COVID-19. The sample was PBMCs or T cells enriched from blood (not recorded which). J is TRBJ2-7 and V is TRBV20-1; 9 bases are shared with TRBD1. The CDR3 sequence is CSATDGTGLSEQYF. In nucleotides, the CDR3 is TGCAGTGCTACTGACGGGACAGGGTTGAGTGAGCAGTACTTC.